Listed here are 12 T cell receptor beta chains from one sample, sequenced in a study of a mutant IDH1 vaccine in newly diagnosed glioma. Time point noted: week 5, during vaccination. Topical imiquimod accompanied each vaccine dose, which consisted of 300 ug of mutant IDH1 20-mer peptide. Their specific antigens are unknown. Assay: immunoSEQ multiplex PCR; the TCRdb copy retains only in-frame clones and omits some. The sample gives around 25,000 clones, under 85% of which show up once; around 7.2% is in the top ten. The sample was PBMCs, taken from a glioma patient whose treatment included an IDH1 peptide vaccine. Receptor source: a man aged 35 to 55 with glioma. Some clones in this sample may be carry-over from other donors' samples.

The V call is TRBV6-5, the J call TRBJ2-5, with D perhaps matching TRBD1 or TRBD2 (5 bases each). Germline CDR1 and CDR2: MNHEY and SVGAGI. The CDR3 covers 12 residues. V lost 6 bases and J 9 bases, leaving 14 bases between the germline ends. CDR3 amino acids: CASSPGTVAQYF. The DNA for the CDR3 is TGTGCCAGCAGCCCCGGGACCGTGGCCCAGTACTTC.

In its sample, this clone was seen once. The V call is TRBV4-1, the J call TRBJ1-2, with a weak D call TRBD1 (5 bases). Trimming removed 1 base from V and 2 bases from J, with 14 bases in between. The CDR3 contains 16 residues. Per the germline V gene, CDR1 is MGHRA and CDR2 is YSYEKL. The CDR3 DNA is TGCGCCAGCAGCCAAGTACAATGGGACCTCAACTATGGCTACACCTTC. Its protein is CASSQVQWDLNYGYTF.

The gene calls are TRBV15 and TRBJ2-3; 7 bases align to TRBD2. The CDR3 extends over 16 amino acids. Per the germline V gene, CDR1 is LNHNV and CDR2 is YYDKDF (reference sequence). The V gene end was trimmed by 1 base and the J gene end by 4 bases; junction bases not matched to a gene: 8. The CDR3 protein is CATSRGSGVVPDTQYF. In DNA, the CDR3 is TGTGCCACCAGCAGAGGGAGCGGGGTAGTTCCAGATACGCAGTATTTT.

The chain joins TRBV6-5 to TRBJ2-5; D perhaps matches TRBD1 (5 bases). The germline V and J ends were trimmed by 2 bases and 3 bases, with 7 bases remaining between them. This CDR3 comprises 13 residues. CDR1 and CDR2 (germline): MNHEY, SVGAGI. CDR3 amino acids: CASSYGREETQYF. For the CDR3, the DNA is TGTGCCAGCAGTTACGGCAGGGAAGAGACCCAGTACTTC.

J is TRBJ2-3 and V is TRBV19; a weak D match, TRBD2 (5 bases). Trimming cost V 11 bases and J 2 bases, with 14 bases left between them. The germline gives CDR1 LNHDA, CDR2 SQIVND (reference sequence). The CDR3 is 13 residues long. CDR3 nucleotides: TGTGCCTCCAGACCGAGGGTCACAGATACGCAGTATTTT. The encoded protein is CASRPRVTDTQYF. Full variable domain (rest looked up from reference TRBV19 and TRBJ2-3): DGGITQSPKYLFRKEGQNVTLSCEQNLNHDAMYWYRQDPGQGLRLIYYSQIVNDFQKGDIAEGYSVSREKKESFPLTVTSAQKNPTAFYLCASRPRVTDTQYFGPGTRLTVL.

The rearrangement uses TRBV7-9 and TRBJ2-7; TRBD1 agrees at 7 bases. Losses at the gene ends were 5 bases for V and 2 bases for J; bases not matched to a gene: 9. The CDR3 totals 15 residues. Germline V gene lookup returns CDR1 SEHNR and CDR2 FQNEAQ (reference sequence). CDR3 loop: CASSRTQGHPYEQYF. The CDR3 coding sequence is TGTGCCAGCAGCCGGACACAGGGGCATCCCTACGAGCAGTACTTC.

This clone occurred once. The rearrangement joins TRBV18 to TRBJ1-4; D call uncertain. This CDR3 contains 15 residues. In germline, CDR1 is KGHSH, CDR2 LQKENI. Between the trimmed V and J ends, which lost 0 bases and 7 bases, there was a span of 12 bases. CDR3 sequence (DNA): TGTGCCAGCTCACCACCTTCCGAGAGCCGTGAAAAACTGTTTTTT. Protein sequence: CASSPPSESREKLFF.

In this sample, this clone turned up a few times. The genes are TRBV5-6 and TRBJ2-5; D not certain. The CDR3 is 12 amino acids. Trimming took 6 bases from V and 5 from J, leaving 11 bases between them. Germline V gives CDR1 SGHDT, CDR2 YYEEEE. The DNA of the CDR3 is TGTGCCAGCACCCTCCAACAGGAGACCCAGTACTTC. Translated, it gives CASTLQQETQYF.

CDR3 sequence (DNA): TGTGCCAGCTCACCATTCGGACAGGGGCGCTACGAGCAGTACTTC. This sequence encodes CASSPFGQGRYEQYF. The V gene is TRBV18, the J gene TRBJ2-7, with TRBD1 matching over 9 bases. Germline V CDR1 and CDR2: KGHSH, LQKENI. V lost 2 bases and J lost 3; bases outside the gene matches: 5. This CDR3 has 15 residues.

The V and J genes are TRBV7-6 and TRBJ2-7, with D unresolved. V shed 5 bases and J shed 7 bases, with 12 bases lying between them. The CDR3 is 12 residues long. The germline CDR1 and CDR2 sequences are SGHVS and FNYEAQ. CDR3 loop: CASSKNTEEQYF. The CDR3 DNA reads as TGTGCCAGCAGCAAGAATACTGAGGAGCAGTACTTC.

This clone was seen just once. Written as DNA, the CDR3 is TGTGCCAGCAGCTTGGAGGTAGGCTTTCCCGATGGCTACACCTTC. It specifies CASSLEVGFPDGYTF. The genes are TRBV5-5 and TRBJ1-2; D gene ambiguous. Per germline, CDR1 SGHKS and CDR2 YYEKEE (reference sequence). V gave up 0 bases and J gave up 6 bases, with 15 bases separating them. This CDR3 has 15 amino acids.

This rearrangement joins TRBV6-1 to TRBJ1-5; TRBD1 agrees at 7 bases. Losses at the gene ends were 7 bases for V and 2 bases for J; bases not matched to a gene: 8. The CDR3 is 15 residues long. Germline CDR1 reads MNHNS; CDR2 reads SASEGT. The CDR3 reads CASTTTGVRNQPQHF. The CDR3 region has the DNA TGTGCCAGCACAACTACAGGGGTGCGCAATCAGCCCCAGCATTTT.